The 10 T cell receptor beta chains below come from one sample, sequenced in a study of circulating CD8 cells and anti-PD-1 response in melanoma. The QIAseq Immune Repertoire TCR panel built the libraries from about 14 ng of total RNA. Each CDR3 protein is one row after TCRdb ran MiXCR on the reads. The data show several hundred distinct CDR3 sequences, 6% to 7% seen once. Sorting of live CD3+CD8+TCRalphabeta+ cells by PD-1 and/or TIGIT gave four subsets. The material sequenced was CD8+ T cells from PBMCs, taken at baseline or after one month of anti-PD-1 therapy (not recorded which). The source is a human donor with melanoma.

Within the sample, this clonotype is large (0.1 to 1%). Because it lacks the conserved phenylalanine or tryptophan at the end, this CDR3 is likely a read error. V and J are TRBV27 and TRBJ2-7; 12 bases map to TRBD1. The trim removed 5 bases at V and 7 bases at J, leaving 12 bases unmatched. The CDR3 loop spans 16 amino acids. The germline CDR1 and CDR2 sequences are MNHEY and SMNVEV (reference sequence). As DNA, the CDR3 is TGTGCCAGCAGTCAGCTACCGGGACAGGGGGCTGATGAGCAGTACCTC. It is translated as CASSQLPGQGADEQYL.

This clonotype is labeled as large. The chain joins TRBV19 to TRBJ1-2; possibly TRBD1 for D (5 bases). The V end was cut by 2 bases, the J end by 4 bases, with 14 bases between. This CDR3 has 15 amino acids. Germline values: CDR1 LNHDA, CDR2 SQIVND (reference sequence). The CDR3 loop is CASSITASRVYGYTF. In DNA, the CDR3 is TGTGCCAGTAGTATAACAGCGTCCAGGGTCTATGGCTACACCTTC. Looking up the rest from reference TRBV19 and TRBJ1-2 gives the full variable domain: DGGITQSPKYLFRKEGQNVTLSCEQNLNHDAMYWYRQDPGQGLRLIYYSQIVNDFQKGDIAEGYSVSREKKESFPLTVTSAQKNPTAFYLCASSITASRVYGYTFGSGTRLTVV.

This clonotype is large within its sample. The genes are TRBV28 and TRBJ2-2, with unresolved D. This CDR3 has 14 amino acids. Deletions cut 6 bases from V and 3 bases from J, with 11 bases between. In germline, CDR1 is MDHEN, CDR2 SYDVKM. The CDR3 spells CASSPPLDTGELFF. CDR3 bases: TGTGCCAGCAGCCCCCCTTTGGACACCGGGGAGCTGTTTTTT.

This clonotype is classed as medium-sized. The chain uses TRBV2 and TRBJ1-5, with D maybe TRBD1 (5 bases). Germline V gene data show CDR1 as SNHLY and CDR2 as FYNNEI. This CDR3 contains 14 residues. The V and J ends lost 6 bases and 6 bases respectively, with 15 bases between them. CDR3 loop: CASRKPGFAQPQHF. The CDR3, as DNA: TGTGCCAGCAGGAAACCAGGGTTCGCTCAGCCCCAGCATTTT.

By its share, this clonotype is large (0.1 to 1%). The chain carries TRBV7-2 and TRBJ2-7, with D hard to call. Germline lookup yields CDR1 SGHTA and CDR2 FQGNSA. Trimming pared 8 bases from V and 3 bases from J, leaving 17 bases between. The CDR3 length is 14 residues. CDR3 in DNA: TGTGCCAGCCCCTTTCTAACGGTTCTCTACGAGCAGTACTTC. Amino acids: CASPFLTVLYEQYF.

The J gene is TRBJ2-4, the V gene TRBV6-1; 14 bases are a match to TRBD2. Germline V CDR1 and CDR2: MNHNS, SASEGT. Trimming took 4 bases from V and 1 from J; bases not matched to a gene: 6. There are 18 residues in the CDR3. The CDR3 region is CASSGRTSGGNAKNIQYF. The CDR3 DNA reads as TGTGCCAGCAGTGGAAGGACTAGCGGGGGGAACGCCAAAAACATTCAGTACTTC.

This clonotype qualifies as large. Here the CDR3 DNA reads TGTGCCAGCAGCTCCCACAGGGACGAGCAGTACTTC. The encoded protein is CASSSHRDEQYF. The rearrangement joins TRBV7-9 to TRBJ2-7; D is perhaps TRBD1 (6 bases). Germline assignment: CDR1 SEHNR and CDR2 FQNEAQ (reference sequence). CDR3 length: 12 amino acids. Trimming removed 4 bases from V and 5 bases from J, with 9 bases in between.

By frequency in the sample, this clonotype is large. This rearrangement joins TRBV7-3 to TRBJ2-7, with a tentative D call TRBD2 (6 bases). This CDR3 spans 14 amino acids. CDR1 is SGHTA and CDR2 is FQGTGA in the germline V gene. Between the trimmed V and J ends, which lost 5 bases and 0 bases, there was a span of 11 bases. CDR3 nucleotide sequence: TGTGCCAGCAGCCTCGCCGGGAGCTCCTACGAGCAGTACTTC. Protein: CASSLAGSSYEQYF.

Relative to its sample, this clonotype is large. V is TRBV7-2 and J is TRBJ1-4; D may be TRBD1 (5 bases). The CDR3 has 16 residues. V shed 5 bases and J shed 4 bases, with 17 bases lying between them. Germline CDR1 SGHTA, CDR2 FQGNSA. The CDR3 DNA sequence: TGTGCCAGCAGCCCGGGACGGAACACTATTAATGAAAAACTGTTTTTT. It encodes CASSPGRNTINEKLFF. The full variable domain, rest sourced from reference TRBV7-2 and TRBJ1-4, is GAGVSQSPSNKVTEKGKDVELRCDPISGHTALYWYRQSLGQGLEFLIYFQGNSAPDKSGLPSDRFSAERTGGSVSTLTIQRTQQEDSAVYLCASSPGRNTINEKLFFGSGTQLSVL.

Judged by abundance, this clonotype is large. V and J are TRBV20-1 and TRBJ2-1; 9 bases are a match to TRBD1. Germline lookup yields CDR1 DFQATT and CDR2 SNEGSKA (reference sequence). This CDR3 spans 17 amino acids. V dropped 0 bases and J dropped 10; count of bases not matched to a gene: 16. CDR3: CSARDDEGQGLISEQFF. The CDR3 bases are TGCAGTGCTAGAGATGATGAGGGACAGGGCTTAATAAGCGAGCAGTTCTTC.